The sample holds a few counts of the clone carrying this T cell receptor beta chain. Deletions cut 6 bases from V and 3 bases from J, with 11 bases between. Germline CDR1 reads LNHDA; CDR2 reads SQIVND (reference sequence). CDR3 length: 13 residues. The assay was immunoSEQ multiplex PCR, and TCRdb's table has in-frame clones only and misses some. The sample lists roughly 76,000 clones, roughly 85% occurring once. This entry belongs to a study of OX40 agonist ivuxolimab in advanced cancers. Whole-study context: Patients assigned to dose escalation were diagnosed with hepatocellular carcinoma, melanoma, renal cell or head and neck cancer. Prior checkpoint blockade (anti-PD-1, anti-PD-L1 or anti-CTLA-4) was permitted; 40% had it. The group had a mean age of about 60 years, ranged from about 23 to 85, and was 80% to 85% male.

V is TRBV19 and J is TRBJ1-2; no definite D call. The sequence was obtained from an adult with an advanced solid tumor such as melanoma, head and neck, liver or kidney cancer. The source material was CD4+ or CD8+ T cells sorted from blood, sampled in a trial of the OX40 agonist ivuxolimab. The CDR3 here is CASRTDGYYGYTF. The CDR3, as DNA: TGTGCCAGTAGGACGGACGGATACTATGGCTACACCTTC.